Below, 18 T cell receptor beta chains from the same sample are listed, as sequenced in a study of T cell responses to AZD1222 COVID-19 vaccine. Produced via immunoSEQ multiplex PCR; TCRdb's table is partial and in-frame only. The sample holds around 140,000 clones, just over 90% seen once. The sequenced sample was peripheral blood, obtained 28 days after the second AZD1222 dose. Receptors originate from an adult who received the AZD1222 COVID-19 vaccine.

The chain uses TRBV9 and TRBJ1-2, with 7 bases lining up with TRBD1. V gave up 3 bases and J gave up 3 bases; unmatched junction bases: 14. Germline values: CDR1 SGDLS, CDR2 YYNGEE. There are 17 residues in the CDR3. CDR3: CASSGGLVLGQDYGYTF. CDR3 DNA: TGTGCCAGCAGCGGGGGGCTCGTGTTAGGACAGGACTATGGCTACACCTTC.

The V and J genes are TRBV5-5 and TRBJ1-5; TRBD1 might be the D (6 bases). The CDR3 covers 14 residues. Germline values: CDR1 SGHKS, CDR2 YYEKEE (reference sequence). Trimming left V 3 bases short and J 9 bases short, with 16 bases between. The CDR3 coding sequence is TGTGCCAGCAGCTCCGGACAGTTTAAAGGGCCCCAGCATTTT. Residues: CASSSGQFKGPQHF.

This clone appeared once. The genes are TRBV5-6 and TRBJ2-5; TRBD1 is a possible D gene (5 bases). Germline-derived CDR1 and CDR2 are SGHDT and YYEEEE. The CDR3 is 15 residues long. The germline V and J ends were trimmed by 0 bases and 5 bases, with 14 bases remaining between them. In DNA, the CDR3 is TGTGCCAGCAGCTTGGCCTTAGGGGTTGGGGAGACCCAGTACTTC. Translated: CASSLALGVGETQYF.

The CDR3 here is CASSENIGGLEAFF. CDR3 coding DNA: TGTGCCAGCAGTGAAAATATAGGGGGTCTCGAAGCTTTCTTT. V usage is TRBV2 and J usage is TRBJ1-1; tentative D call: TRBD1 (6 bases). The germline gives CDR1 SNHLY, CDR2 FYNNEI. V lost 2 bases to trimming and J lost 8 bases, with 15 bases between them. The CDR3 is made up of 14 amino acids.

In its sample, this clone was seen once. J is TRBJ1-5 and V is TRBV19, with unresolved D. This CDR3 has 14 residues. V was trimmed by 6 bases and J by 4 bases, leaving 13 bases between them. Germline values: CDR1 LNHDA, CDR2 SQIVND (reference sequence). The CDR3 DNA sequence: TGTGCCAGTAGGGATCGACGGTGGAATCAGCCCCAGCATTTT. Translating gives CASRDRRWNQPQHF.

The CDR3 coding sequence is TGTGCCAGCAGTTACTCGAACATAGAATCCCACGAGCAGTACTTC. It translates to CASSYSNIESHEQYF. The chain has TRBV6-6 and TRBJ2-7; no clear D gene. CDR3 size: 15 residues. Germline lookup yields CDR1 MNHNY and CDR2 SVGAGI (reference sequence). The V end lost 0 bases, the J end lost 5 bases, and 14 bases lay between the germline ends.

This clone showed up just once. J is TRBJ2-1 and V is TRBV29-1, with D maybe TRBD2 (6 bases). The CDR3 has 15 amino acids. Trimming removed 3 bases at V and 4 bases at J, with 16 bases between. Germline CDR1 is SQVTM and CDR2 is ANQGSEA. CDR3 in amino acids: CSVDIGGERYNEQFF. The CDR3 DNA is TGCAGCGTTGACATAGGCGGGGAGCGATACAATGAGCAGTTCTTC.

This chain joins TRBV6-1 and TRBJ2-1, with 10 bases identical to TRBD2. Per the germline V gene, CDR1 is MNHNS and CDR2 is SASEGT. The CDR3 is 19 amino acids. The trim removed 2 bases at V and 7 bases at J, leaving 17 bases unmatched. CDR3 sequence reads: CASSEFAYFSSGRGNEQFF. CDR3 sequence (DNA): TGTGCCAGCAGTGAATTCGCCTACTTTTCCAGCGGGAGGGGAAATGAGCAGTTCTTC.

On this clone itself: Other DNA sequences in this sample translate to the same CDR3. V gene TRBV9 combines with J gene TRBJ1-2; D possibly corresponds to TRBD1 (5 bases). Germline CDR1 and CDR2: SGDLS and YYNGEE. V lost 0 bases to trimming and J lost 2 bases, with 8 bases between them. The CDR3 spans 14 residues. CDR3 in amino acids: CASSVGQGNYGYTF. The CDR3 nucleotides read TGTGCCAGCAGCGTAGGGCAGGGCAACTATGGCTACACCTTC.

The chain couples TRBV5-1 to TRBJ1-1; D gene unclear. Germline loops: CDR1 SGHRS, CDR2 YFSETQ. This CDR3 is 16 amino acids long. The V gene lost 1 base and the J gene lost 0 bases, with 13 bases spanning the gap. CDR3 DNA sequence: TGCGCCAGCAGCTTGATAAAGAACGGAGTGAACACTGAAGCTTTCTTT. Amino acids: CASSLIKNGVNTEAFF.

V usage is TRBV6-4 and J usage is TRBJ1-1, with 9 bases lining up with TRBD1. Losses at the gene ends were 6 bases for V and 5 bases for J; bases not matched to a gene: 7. Germline CDR1 is MRHNA and CDR2 is SNTAGT. The CDR3 loop spans 14 amino acids. CDR3 loop: CASRPTGGGTEAFF. CDR3 bases: TGTGCCAGCAGACCGACAGGGGGGGGGACTGAAGCTTTCTTT.

Written as DNA, the CDR3 is TGTGCCAGCAGCTCGGGACCCTATGGCTACACCTTC. Its translation: CASSSGPYGYTF. The chain uses TRBV7-9 and TRBJ1-2; TRBD1 might be the D (5 bases). This CDR3 has 12 amino acids. Germline assignment: CDR1 SEHNR and CDR2 FQNEAQ (reference sequence). The V end lost 4 bases, the J end lost 4 bases, and 7 bases lay between the germline ends. Full variable domain (remainder filled in from reference TRBV7-9 and TRBJ1-2): DTGVSQNPRHKITKRGQNVTFRCDPISEHNRLYWYRQTLGQGPEFLTYFQNEAQLEKSRLLSDRFSAERPKGSFSTLEIQRTEQGDSAMYLCASSSGPYGYTFGSGTRLTVV.

Note on this clone: Within the sample, other DNA sequences also encode this same CDR3. The chain is built from TRBV5-1 and TRBJ2-5; 8 positions match TRBD2. The J segment lost 1 base and the V segment lost 0 bases, leaving 2 bases of the junction unmatched. CDR1 and CDR2 (germline): SGHRS, YFSETQ. The CDR3 has 15 amino acids. The CDR3 loop is CASSLAGTSQETQYF. The CDR3 DNA sequence: TGCGCCAGCAGCTTGGCCGGGACTAGCCAAGAGACCCAGTACTTC.

This clone occurred once. The V gene is TRBV19, the J gene TRBJ1-2, with D perhaps matching TRBD1 (6 bases). Germline CDR1 and CDR2: LNHDA and SQIVND (reference sequence). This CDR3 comprises 14 residues. V lost 9 bases and J lost 0, with 14 bases in between. This CDR3 is CASRNDRTNYGYTF. The CDR3 DNA follows: TGTGCCAGCAGAAATGACAGGACTAACTATGGCTACACCTTC.

This clone appeared a single time. The chain uses TRBV15 and TRBJ2-3, with D unclear. Germline CDR1 is LNHNV and CDR2 is YYDKDF (reference sequence). Trimming removed 1 base from V and 2 bases from J, with 7 bases in between. The CDR3 contains 14 residues. CDR3 sequence reads: CATSRVDFTDTQYF. The CDR3, as DNA: TGTGCCACCAGCAGAGTGGATTTCACAGATACGCAGTATTTT.

The chain uses TRBV7-9 and TRBJ2-7, with D tentatively TRBD1 or TRBD2 (5 bases each). V dropped 3 bases and J dropped 6 bases, with 15 bases sitting between them. The germline CDR1 and CDR2 sequences are SEHNR and FQNEAQ (reference sequence). CDR3 size: 14 residues. The CDR3 sequence: CASSFEGWLGEQYF. In DNA, the CDR3 is TGTGCCAGCAGCTTTGAGGGGTGGTTGGGCGAGCAGTACTTC.

The chain couples TRBV9 to TRBJ2-2; D might be TRBD1 or TRBD2, each matching 5 bases. V lost 1 base to trimming and J lost 4 bases, with 14 bases between them. Germline-derived CDR1 and CDR2 are SGDLS and YYNGEE. The CDR3 length is 16 residues. In DNA, the CDR3 is TGTGCCAGCAGCGTATCCGGGACCGTCGGCACCGGGGAGCTGTTTTTT. It encodes CASSVSGTVGTGELFF.

The rearrangement uses TRBV6-5 and TRBJ2-7, with 11 bases fitting TRBD2. The CDR3 has 15 amino acids. Trimming cost V 2 bases and J 2 bases; bases outside gene matches: 2. Germline-derived CDR1 and CDR2 are MNHEY and SVGAGI. CDR3 sequence reads: CASSYQLAGAYEQYF. CDR3 nucleotides: TGTGCCAGCAGTTACCAACTAGCGGGAGCCTACGAGCAGTACTTC.